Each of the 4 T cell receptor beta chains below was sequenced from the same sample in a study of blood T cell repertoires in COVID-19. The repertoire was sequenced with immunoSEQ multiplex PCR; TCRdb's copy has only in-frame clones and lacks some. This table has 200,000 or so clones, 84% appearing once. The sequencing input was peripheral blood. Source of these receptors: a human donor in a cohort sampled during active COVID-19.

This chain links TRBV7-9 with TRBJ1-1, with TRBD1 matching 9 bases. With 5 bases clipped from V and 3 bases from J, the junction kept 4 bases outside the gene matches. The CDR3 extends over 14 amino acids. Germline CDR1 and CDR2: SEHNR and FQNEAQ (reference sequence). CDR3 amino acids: CASSERQGDTEAFF. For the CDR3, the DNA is TGTGCCAGCAGCGAACGACAGGGGGACACTGAAGCTTTCTTT.

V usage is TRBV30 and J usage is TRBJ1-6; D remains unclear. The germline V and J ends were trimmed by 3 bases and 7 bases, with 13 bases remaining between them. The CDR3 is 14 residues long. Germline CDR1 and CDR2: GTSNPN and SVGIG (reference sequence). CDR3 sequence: CAWRFVSLNSPLHF. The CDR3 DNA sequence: TGTGCCTGGAGATTCGTGTCTTTGAATTCACCCCTCCACTTT.

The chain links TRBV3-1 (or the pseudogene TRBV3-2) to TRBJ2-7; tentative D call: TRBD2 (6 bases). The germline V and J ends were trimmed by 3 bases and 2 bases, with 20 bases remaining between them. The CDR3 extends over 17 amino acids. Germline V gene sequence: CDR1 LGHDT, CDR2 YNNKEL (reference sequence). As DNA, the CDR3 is TGTGCCAGCAGCCACATGTCATCCGGGACTTCACCCTACGAGCAGTACTTC. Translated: CASSHMSSGTSPYEQYF.

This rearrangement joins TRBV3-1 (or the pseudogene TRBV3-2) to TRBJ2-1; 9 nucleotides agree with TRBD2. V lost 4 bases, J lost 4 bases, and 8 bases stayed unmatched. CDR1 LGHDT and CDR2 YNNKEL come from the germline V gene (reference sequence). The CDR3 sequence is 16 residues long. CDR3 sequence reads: CASSRPLAGKYNEQFF. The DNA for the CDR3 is TGTGCCAGCAGCCGGCCCCTAGCGGGAAAATACAATGAGCAGTTCTTC.